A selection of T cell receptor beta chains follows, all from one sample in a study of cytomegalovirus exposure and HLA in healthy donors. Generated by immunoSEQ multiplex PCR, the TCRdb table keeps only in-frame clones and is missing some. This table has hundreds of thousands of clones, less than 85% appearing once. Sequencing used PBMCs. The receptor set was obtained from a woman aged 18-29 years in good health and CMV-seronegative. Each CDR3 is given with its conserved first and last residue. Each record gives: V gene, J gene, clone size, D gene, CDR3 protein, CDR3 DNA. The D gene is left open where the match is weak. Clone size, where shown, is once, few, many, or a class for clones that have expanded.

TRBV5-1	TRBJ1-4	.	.	CASSLEAANEKLFF	TGCGCCAGCAGCTTGGAAGCGGCTAATGAAAAACTGTTTTTT
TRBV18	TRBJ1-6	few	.	CASSPSRGQYNSPLHF	TGTGCCAGCTCACCATCCCGGGGCCAATATAATTCACCCCTCCACTTT
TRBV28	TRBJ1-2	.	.	CASSPPGRGFTDGYTF	TGTGCCAGCAGTCCGCCCGGCCGGGGGTTTACGGATGGCTACACCTTC
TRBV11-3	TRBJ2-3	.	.	CASSFGRRDTQYF	TGTGCCAGCAGCTTTGGGCGTCGAGATACGCAGTATTTT
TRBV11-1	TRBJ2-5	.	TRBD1	CASSLTGILAETQYF	TGTGCCAGCAGCTTGACAGGGATTTTAGCAGAGACCCAGTACTTC
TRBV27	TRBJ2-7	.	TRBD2	CASRRTSGPYEQYF	TGTGCCAGCAGACGCACTAGCGGTCCCTACGAGCAGTACTTC
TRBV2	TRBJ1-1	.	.	CASSRGGSDTEAFF	TGTGCCAGCAGTAGGGGGGGCTCGGACACTGAAGCTTTCTTT
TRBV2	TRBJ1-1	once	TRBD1	CASSGQGMNTEAFF	TGTGCCAGCAGCGGACAGGGGATGAACACTGAAGCTTTCTTT
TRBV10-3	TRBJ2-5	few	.	CAISGSLQETQYF	TGTGCCATCAGTGGGTCTCTTCAAGAGACCCAGTACTTC
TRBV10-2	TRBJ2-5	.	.	CASSDASWETQYF	TGCGCCAGCAGTGACGCTAGCTGGGAGACCCAGTACTTC
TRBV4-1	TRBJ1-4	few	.	CASSQEGREVEKLFF	TGCGCCAGCAGCCAAGAGGGGAGGGAAGTTGAAAAACTGTTTTTT
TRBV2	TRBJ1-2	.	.	CASSLDTLYGYTF	TGTGCCAGCAGCCTGGACACACTCTATGGCTACACCTTC
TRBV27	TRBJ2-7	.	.	CASSLSPGSYEQYF	TGTGCCAGCAGTTTATCGCCAGGGTCCTACGAGCAGTACTTC
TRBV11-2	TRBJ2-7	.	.	CASSLGERSSYEQYF	TGTGCCAGCAGCTTAGGAGAGCGGAGCTCCTACGAGCAGTACTTC
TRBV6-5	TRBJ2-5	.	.	CASSYDGAQKDQYF	TGTGCCAGCAGTTACGATGGCGCCCAGAAAGACCAGTACTTC
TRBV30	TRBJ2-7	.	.	CAWSLGAAYEQYF	TGTGCCTGGAGTTTGGGGGCCGCCTACGAGCAGTACTTC
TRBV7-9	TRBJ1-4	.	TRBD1	CASSSWTGAVEKLFF	TGTGCCAGCAGCTCCTGGACAGGGGCTGTTGAAAAACTGTTTTTT
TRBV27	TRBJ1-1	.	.	CASSEQTRGTEAFF	TGTGCCAGCAGTGAACAAACTCGGGGCACTGAAGCTTTCTTT
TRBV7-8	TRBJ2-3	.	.	CASSLVWGTPDTQYF	TGTGCCAGCAGCTTGGTCTGGGGGACACCAGATACGCAGTATTTT
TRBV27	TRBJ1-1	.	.	CASSLRGDSTEAFF	TGTGCCAGCAGTCTCCGAGGGGATAGCACTGAAGCTTTCTTT
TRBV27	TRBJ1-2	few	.	CASSSRDSGGYTF	TGTGCCAGCAGTTCACGGGACTCAGGGGGCTACACCTTC
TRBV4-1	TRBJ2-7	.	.	CASSQVVGSYEQYF	TGCGCCAGCAGCCAAGTCGTGGGATCCTACGAGCAGTACTTC
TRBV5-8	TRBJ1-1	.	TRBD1	CASSWGQGVEAFF	TGTGCCAGCAGCTGGGGACAGGGGGTTGAAGCTTTCTTT
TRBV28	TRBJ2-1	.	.	CASSNGINNEQFF	TGTGCCAGCAGCAACGGGATAAACAATGAGCAGTTCTTC
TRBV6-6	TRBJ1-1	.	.	CASRTGWQGTEAFF	TGTGCCAGCAGGACCGGTTGGCAGGGCACTGAAGCTTTCTTT
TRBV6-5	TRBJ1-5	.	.	CASSLGTNQPQHF	TGTGCCAGCAGTCTAGGGACCAATCAGCCCCAGCATTTT
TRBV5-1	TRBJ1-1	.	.	CASSLAPGTEAFF	TGCGCCAGCAGCTTGGCCCCCGGAACTGAAGCTTTCTTT
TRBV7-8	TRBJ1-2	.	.	CASSLAARGGYTF	TGTGCCAGCAGCTTAGCCGCTCGGGGTGGCTACACCTTC
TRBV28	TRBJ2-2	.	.	CASSFGLDGTGELFF	TGTGCCAGCAGTTTTGGTCTAGATGGGACCGGGGAGCTGTTTTTT
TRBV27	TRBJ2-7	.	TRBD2	CASSLWSGRVSYEQYF	TGTGCCAGCAGTTTATGGAGCGGGAGGGTCTCCTACGAGCAGTACTTC
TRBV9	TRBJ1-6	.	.	CASSSGEGTYNSPLHF	TGTGCCAGCAGCTCGGGGGAGGGAACCTATAATTCACCCCTCCACTTT
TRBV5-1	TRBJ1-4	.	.	CASSPDSDNEKLFF	TGCGCCAGCAGCCCCGACAGCGATAATGAAAAACTGTTTTTT
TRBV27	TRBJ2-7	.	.	CASSLGASSYEQYF	TGTGCCAGCAGTTTAGGGGCCTCTTCCTACGAGCAGTACTTC
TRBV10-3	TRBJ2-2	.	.	CAISPWFLGGELFF	TGTGCCATCAGTCCTTGGTTCCTCGGAGGGGAGCTGTTTTTT
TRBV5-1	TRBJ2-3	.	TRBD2	CASSLSGRDTQYF	TGCGCCAGCAGCCTAAGCGGGAGGGATACGCAGTATTTT
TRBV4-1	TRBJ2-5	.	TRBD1	CASSAGRGQGQETQYF	TGCGCCAGCAGCGCGGGGCGAGGACAGGGACAAGAGACCCAGTACTTC